The rows below give T cell receptor beta chains drawn from one sample of a study of blood T cell repertoires in COVID-19. The assay was immunoSEQ multiplex PCR, and TCRdb's table has in-frame clones only and misses some. This table holds over 200,000 clones, around 90% found once. The sequencing input was peripheral blood. These receptors came from a man aged 60 to 75 who had recovered from COVID-19. Both conserved end residues are part of each CDR3. A D gene is named only where the DNA matches it firmly. Size is omitted from some rows. Given values are once, few, many or a class for expanded clones.

d_call	clone_size	v_call	j_call	cdr3_nt	cdr3_aa
TRBD1	-	TRBV27	TRBJ2-7	TGTGCCAGCAGTACCCGACAGGGACCCTACGAGCAGTACTTC	CASSTRQGPYEQYF
TRBD2	-	TRBV3-1/TRBV3-2	TRBJ2-3	TGTGCCAGCAGCCGCAGACTGGCGGGAGCCACTAGCACAGATACGCAGTATTTT	CASSRRLAGATSTDTQYF
TRBD1	-	TRBV19	TRBJ2-7	TGTGCCACTTCTCGGACAGGAGAAACGGGGCAGTACTTC	CATSRTGETGQYF
-	-	TRBV5-4	TRBJ2-7	TGTGCCAGCAGCCCTGTAGGGGGATCCAATTACGAGCAGTACTTC	CASSPVGGSNYEQYF
-	-	TRBV21-1	TRBJ2-1	TGTGCCAGCAGCCGGACAGGGGGTCAGGATGAGCAGTTCTTC	CASSRTGGQDEQFF
-	-	TRBV6-6	TRBJ1-5	TGTGCCAGCACCATGGCCGACAGTAGACGAGCCCAGCATTTT	CASTMADSRRAQHF
TRBD2	few	TRBV4-1	TRBJ2-1	TGCGCCAGCAGGGCCGGGACTAGCGGAACGAGAGTCCACAATGAGCAGTTCTTC	CASRAGTSGTRVHNEQFF
-	-	TRBV7-9	TRBJ2-3	TGTGCCAGCAGCTTAGCCGGGAGCCTAAGAGGAACAGATACGCAGTATTTT	CASSLAGSLRGTDTQYF
-	-	TRBV11-3	TRBJ2-1	TGTGCCAGCAGCCCCCTAGTCGGAGATGAGCAGTTCTTC	CASSPLVGDEQFF
-	-	TRBV19	TRBJ1-2	TGTGCCAGCAAGATGTTAGCTAACTATGGCTACACCTTC	CASKMLANYGYTF
TRBD1	-	TRBV5-1	TRBJ2-7	TGCGCCAGCGGGGACAGATCCTACGAGCAGTACTTC	CASGDRSYEQYF
-	-	TRBV11-3	TRBJ1-1	TGTGCCAGCAGCTTAGACACAGGAAGAAACACTGAAGCTTTCTTT	CASSLDTGRNTEAFF
TRBD1	-	TRBV11-2	TRBJ1-1	TGTGCCAGCAGCCAGTCTTTCCAGGGGGCCGCCCTTCGAGAGACTGAAGCTTTCTTT	CASSQSFQGAALRETEAFF
-	-	TRBV6-5	TRBJ1-1	TGTGCCAGCAGTTACTTCAACAGGGTCGGCACTGAAGCTTTCTTT	CASSYFNRVGTEAFF
TRBD1	-	TRBV19	TRBJ2-2	TGTGCCAGTAGTACCCGACTGACAGGGGACACCGGGGAGCTGTTTTTT	CASSTRLTGDTGELFF
TRBD1	-	TRBV19	TRBJ2-5	TGTGCCAGTAGCATATTAGGGACAGGGCGAGAGACCCAGTACTTC	CASSILGTGRETQYF
-	-	TRBV19	TRBJ2-2	TGTGCCAGTAGTGCTATCCGAAGGACAGCTAACACCGGGGAGCTGTTTTTT	CASSAIRRTANTGELFF
TRBD1	-	TRBV7-8	TRBJ2-5	TGTGCCAGCAGCTTAGCGACAGGGGCGAAAGAGACCCAGTACTTC	CASSLATGAKETQYF
-	-	TRBV2	TRBJ1-2	TGTGCCAGCAGTGGGGGGCCCTTAACCTATGGCTACACCTTC	CASSGGPLTYGYTF
-	-	TRBV27	TRBJ2-1	TGTGCCAGCATCCCTGGGGGGGCCGACTACAATGAGCAGTTCTTC	CASIPGGADYNEQFF
-	-	TRBV28	TRBJ2-7	TGTGCCAGCAGTTTTTTCGGCGGGTTCTCCTACGAGCAGTACTTC	CASSFFGGFSYEQYF
TRBD1	-	TRBV15	TRBJ2-3	TGTGCCACCAGCAGAGCTAGGACAGGGGGACTGGATACGCAGTATTTT	CATSRARTGGLDTQYF
-	-	TRBV28	TRBJ1-1	TGTGCCAGCAGTCCCCGGGGCAGGGGAGATACTGAAGCTTTCTTT	CASSPRGRGDTEAFF
-	-	TRBV6-4	TRBJ1-1	TGTGCCAGCAGTATAACGGGAGGGGGAAATACTGAAGCTTTCTTT	CASSITGGGNTEAFF
-	-	TRBV9	TRBJ2-3	TGTGCCAGCAGCCCCAGGGTAACCCAAGATACGCAGTATTTT	CASSPRVTQDTQYF
-	-	TRBV11-2	TRBJ1-6	TGTGCCAGCTCATCACAGGGATTTAATTCACCCCTCCACTTT	CASSSQGFNSPLHF
TRBD2	-	TRBV7-9	TRBJ2-3	TGTGCCAGCAGCTCCCTCGGGAGGTTGGGAGATACGCAGTATTTT	CASSSLGRLGDTQYF
-	-	TRBV18	TRBJ2-3	TGTGCCAGCCCGTCAGGGGACGTCGGCACAGATACGCAGTATTTT	CASPSGDVGTDTQYF
TRBD1	-	TRBV5-1	TRBJ1-6	TGCGCCAGCAGCGAACAGGGGGAACTCCACTTT	CASSEQGELHF
-	-	TRBV6-1	TRBJ2-5	TGTGCCAGCAGTGAGGGGGCCGTTTACCAAGAGACCCAGTACTTC	CASSEGAVYQETQYF
TRBD1	-	TRBV6-2/TRBV6-3	TRBJ2-1	TGTGCCAGCAGCAGGGGGCGGGCGGTTACCTACAATGAGCAGTTCTTC	CASSRGRAVTYNEQFF
TRBD1	-	TRBV6-4	TRBJ2-1	TGTGCCAGCAGTGGCAGCCAGGGGGCTAGTGAGCAGTTCTTC	CASSGSQGASEQFF
TRBD1	-	TRBV6-6	TRBJ1-2	TGTGCCAGCAGTGGGGGGACAGGGAACTATGGCTACACCTTC	CASSGGTGNYGYTF
-	-	TRBV12-5	TRBJ1-2	TGTGCTAGTGGGTCAGGGGAGTATGGCTACACCTTC	CASGSGEYGYTF
-	-	TRBV7-8	TRBJ2-1	TGTGCCAGCAGCTTAGACGTGAATCTGAGAGAGCAGTTCTTC	CASSLDVNLREQFF
-	-	TRBV19	TRBJ1-5	TGTGCCAGTAACCCTGTAGGGGGTCCTCAGCCCCAGCATTTT	CASNPVGGPQPQHF
-	-	TRBV3-1/TRBV3-2	TRBJ2-1	TGTGCCAGCAGCCCTGGCCGAGCGTCCTCCTACAATGAGCAGTTCTTC	CASSPGRASSYNEQFF
-	-	TRBV28	TRBJ1-6	TGTGCCAGCACCCTGGGGGCAGGTAATTCACCCCTCCACTTT	CASTLGAGNSPLHF
-	-	TRBV28	TRBJ1-5	TGTGCCAGCAGTTCTCAGGGGAATCAGCCCCAGCATTTT	CASSSQGNQPQHF
TRBD1	-	TRBV15	TRBJ2-7	TGTGCCACCAGCAAAGGGACAGGGATATACGAGCAGTACTTC	CATSKGTGIYEQYF
TRBD1	-	TRBV5-1	TRBJ1-6	TGCGCCAGCAGCTCCGGGACAGGGGACTCACCCCTCCACTTT	CASSSGTGDSPLHF
TRBD2	-	TRBV4-2	TRBJ2-1	TGTGCCAGCAGCCAAGAGCCCATACTAGCGGAGCAGTTCTTC	CASSQEPILAEQFF
TRBD1	-	TRBV19	TRBJ1-1	TGTGCCAGTAGTTACGGGACAGGGTTGAACACTGAAGCTTTCTTT	CASSYGTGLNTEAFF
TRBD2	-	TRBV24-1	TRBJ2-2	TGTGCCACCAGTGATTGGTCAGCGGGAGGGGTGGAGCTGTTTTTT	CATSDWSAGGVELFF
-	-	TRBV20-1	TRBJ1-3	TGCAGTGCCCCCAGAGGAAACACCATATATTTT	CSAPRGNTIYF
TRBD1	-	TRBV7-2	TRBJ2-5	TGTGCCAGCAGATCACAGGGGAAGGGGTTTCAAGAGACCCAGTACTTC	CASRSQGKGFQETQYF
TRBD1	-	TRBV6-2/TRBV6-3	TRBJ2-2	TGTGCCAGCAGCCCCGGGGCTTCACAGGGGGGGGAGCTGTTTTTT	CASSPGASQGGELFF
TRBD1	-	TRBV7-9	TRBJ2-7	TGTGCCAGCAGCTTGACCTCTTACGGGACAGGGACTTCCTACGAGCAGTACTTC	CASSLTSYGTGTSYEQYF
-	-	TRBV7-2	TRBJ2-2	TGTGCCAGCAGCCGCCTAGGAGGGTTAAACACCGGGGAGCTGTTTTTT	CASSRLGGLNTGELFF
-	few	TRBV6-2/TRBV6-3	TRBJ1-5	TGTGCCAGCAGTTACGGGAGGCCGGGGCAGCCCCAGCATTTT	CASSYGRPGQPQHF
-	-	TRBV4-2	TRBJ2-7	TGTGCCAGCAGCCAAGAAACCTCCCTAGCGATCGAGCAGTACTTC	CASSQETSLAIEQYF
-	-	TRBV18	TRBJ1-5	TGTGCCAGCTCACCACCCAATAGCAATCAGCCCCAGCATTTT	CASSPPNSNQPQHF
-	-	TRBV2	TRBJ2-5	TGTGCCAGCAGTGTTAGGGGGGAGACCCAGTACTTC	CASSVRGETQYF
-	-	TRBV7-6	TRBJ1-1	TGTGCCAGCAGCCCCCGCGCGGCAGGGCTAACTGAAGCTTTCTTT	CASSPRAAGLTEAFF
TRBD1	-	TRBV11-2	TRBJ2-1	TGTGCCAGCAGCCTTCCGGGACAGGGGGCCAATGAGCAGTTCTTC	CASSLPGQGANEQFF